The T cell receptor (beta chain) described here comes from a study of blood T cell repertoires in COVID-19 (dated by TCRdb to about 2020). For context, the study as a whole: Samples covering the acute and convalescent phases of COVID-19 were provided by collaborators in the United States, Italy and Spain. A freely available public database, intended as a resource for researchers studying the immune response to SARS-CoV-2, is where the repertoires were released. The material from the prospective study consisted of cDNA or gDNA derived from T cells, B-cell-depleted T cells, or PBMCs. Where HLA class I and class II types were available, the types were taken from metadata supplied by the sample provider, not from assay-based typing. A de-identified subject ID, COVID-19 status, age in years and sex were almost always included in the sample metadata. The samples were drawn from the first 160 participants of the ongoing ImmuneRACE study and from over 950 subjects provided by 6 global collaborators. Deeply sampled blood TCRbeta repertoires from subjects exposed to, actively infected with, or recovered from COVID-19 were included in the dataset. Results and caveats for the whole study, not just this receptor: The amount of clinical and demographic metadata varied by source and participant and was provided uncurated.

This clone was recorded a few times. Its antigen has not been determined. No base quality values were provided; no much bigger clone lies one nucleotide off. Including the terminal cysteine and phenylalanine, the CDR3 comprises 13 residues. Only CDR3 DNA is held: 39 bases, read in frame from base 1. V has 4 bases trimmed and J has 9 bases trimmed; junction bases matching no gene number 3. CDR1 and CDR2 are drawn from the germline V gene (reference sequence): LNHDA, SQIVND. The immunoSEQ Assay, a bias-controlled multiplex PCR, was used to amplify TCRbeta CDR3 regions from genomic DNA. Under the source paper's analysis protocol: Within the assay, amplification of reference gene primers was used to estimate how many nucleated cells each sample contained. To quantify the absolute abundance of each unique TCRbeta CDR3 rearrangement, sequence reads were collapsed and filtered. For each sample, productive Simpson clonality was calculated as the square root of Simpson's diversity index over productive rearrangements. TCRdb holds this immuneACCESS table with in-frame rearrangements only. Some clones are missing; in checked studies, unresolved V genes explain under half, and the rest has no known cause. V and J calls and clone size are copied from that table; D and trimming were computed from the DNA. This sample lists some 60,000 clones; roughly 70% were detected once. More than 15% of the sample lies in the top ten.

Whole blood was collected in K2EDTA tubes by collaborating institutions according to the institutions' own protocols. For TCRbeta analysis, collaborator samples were shipped as frozen whole blood, as isolated PBMCs, or as DNA extracted from either sample type. The clonotype was recovered from a woman aged 50 to 60 with active or convalescent COVID-19. The V and J segments used are TRBV19 and TRBJ2-1, and 10 bases in between align with TRBD2. The sequencing sample was made of peripheral blood. For the CDR3, the sequence is CASSTGLAFEQFF. The nucleotide sequence is TGTGCCAGTAGTACGGGACTAGCGTTTGAGCAGTTCTTC.